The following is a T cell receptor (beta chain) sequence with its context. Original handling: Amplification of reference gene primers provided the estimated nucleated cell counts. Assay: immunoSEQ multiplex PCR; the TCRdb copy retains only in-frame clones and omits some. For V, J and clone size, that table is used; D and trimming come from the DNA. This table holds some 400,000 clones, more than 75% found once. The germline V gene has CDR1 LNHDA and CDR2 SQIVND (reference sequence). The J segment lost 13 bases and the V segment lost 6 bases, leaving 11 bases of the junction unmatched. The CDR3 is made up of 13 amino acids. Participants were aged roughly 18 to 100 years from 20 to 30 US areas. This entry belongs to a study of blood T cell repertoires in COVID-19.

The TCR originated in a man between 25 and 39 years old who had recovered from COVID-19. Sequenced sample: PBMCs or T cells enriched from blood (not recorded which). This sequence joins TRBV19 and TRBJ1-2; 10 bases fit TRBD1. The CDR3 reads CASRNVGQGVCTF. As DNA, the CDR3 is TGTGCCAGTAGAAACGTCGGACAGGGGGTATGCACCTTC. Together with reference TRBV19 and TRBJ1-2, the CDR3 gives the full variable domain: DGGITQSPKYLFRKEGQNVTLSCEQNLNHDAMYWYRQDPGQGLRLIYYSQIVNDFQKGDIAEGYSVSREKKESFPLTVTSAQKNPTAFYLCASRNVGQGVCTFGSGTRLTVV.